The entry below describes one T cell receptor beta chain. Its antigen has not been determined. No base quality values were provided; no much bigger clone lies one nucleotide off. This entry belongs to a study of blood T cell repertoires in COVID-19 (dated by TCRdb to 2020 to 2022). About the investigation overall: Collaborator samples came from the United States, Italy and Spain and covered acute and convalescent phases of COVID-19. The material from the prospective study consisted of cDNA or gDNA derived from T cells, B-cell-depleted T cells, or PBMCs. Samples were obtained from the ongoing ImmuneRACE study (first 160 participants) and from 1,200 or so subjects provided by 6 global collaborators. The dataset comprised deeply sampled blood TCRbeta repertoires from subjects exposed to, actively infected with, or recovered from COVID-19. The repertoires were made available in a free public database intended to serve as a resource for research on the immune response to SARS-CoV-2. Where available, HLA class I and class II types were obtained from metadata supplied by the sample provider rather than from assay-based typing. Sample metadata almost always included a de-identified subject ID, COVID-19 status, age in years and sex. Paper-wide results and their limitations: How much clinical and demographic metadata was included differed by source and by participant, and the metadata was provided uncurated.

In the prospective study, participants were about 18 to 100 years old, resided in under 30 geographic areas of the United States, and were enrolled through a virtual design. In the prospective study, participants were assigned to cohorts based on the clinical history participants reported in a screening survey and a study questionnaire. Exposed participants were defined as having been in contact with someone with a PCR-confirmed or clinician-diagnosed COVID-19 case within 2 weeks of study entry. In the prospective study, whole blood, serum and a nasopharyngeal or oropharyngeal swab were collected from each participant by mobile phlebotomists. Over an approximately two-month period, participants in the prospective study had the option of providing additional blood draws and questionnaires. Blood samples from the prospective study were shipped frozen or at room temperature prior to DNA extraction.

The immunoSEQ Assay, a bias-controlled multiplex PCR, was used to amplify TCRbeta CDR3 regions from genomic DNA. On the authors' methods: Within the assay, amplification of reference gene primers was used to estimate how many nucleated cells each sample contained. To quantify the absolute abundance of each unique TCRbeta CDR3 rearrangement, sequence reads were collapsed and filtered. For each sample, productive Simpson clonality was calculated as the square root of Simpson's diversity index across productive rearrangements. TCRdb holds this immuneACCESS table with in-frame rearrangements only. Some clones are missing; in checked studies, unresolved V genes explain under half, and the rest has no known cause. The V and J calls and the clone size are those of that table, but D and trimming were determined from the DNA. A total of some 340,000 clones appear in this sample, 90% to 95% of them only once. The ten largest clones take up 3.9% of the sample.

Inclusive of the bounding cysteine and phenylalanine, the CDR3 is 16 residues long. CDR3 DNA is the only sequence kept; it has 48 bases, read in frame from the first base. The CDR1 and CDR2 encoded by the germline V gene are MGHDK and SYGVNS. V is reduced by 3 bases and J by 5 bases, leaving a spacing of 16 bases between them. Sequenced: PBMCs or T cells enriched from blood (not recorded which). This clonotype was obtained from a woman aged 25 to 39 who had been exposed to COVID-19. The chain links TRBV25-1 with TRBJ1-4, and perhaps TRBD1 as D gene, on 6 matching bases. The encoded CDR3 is CASSDPQQGTNEKLFF. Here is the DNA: TGTGCCAGCAGTGATCCCCAACAGGGTACGAATGAAAAACTGTTTTTT.